This entry features one TCR beta chain sequence. These data belong to a study of blood T cell repertoires in COVID-19. Study information: Collection of acute and convalescent COVID-19 samples took place in the United States, Italy and Spain.

In the original processing: Amplification from reference gene primers served as the basis for estimated nucleated cell counts. The data were produced by immunoSEQ multiplex PCR, yet TCRdb's version contains in-frame clones alone and is incomplete. The V and J calls and the clone size are those of that table, but D and trimming were determined from the DNA. Here the sample spans 50,000 to 65,000 clones, approximately 82% being singletons. V was pared by 3 bases and J by 7 bases, with 9 bases of the junction left unmatched. Germline CDR1 and CDR2: SGHRS and YFSETQ. The CDR3 runs 15 residues. The origin of this receptor is a human donor in a cohort sampled during active COVID-19. The material sequenced was peripheral blood. V is TRBV5-1 and J is TRBJ2-1, with TRBD2 matching 8 bases. The CDR3 sequence is CASSYPAGEANEQFF. For the CDR3, the DNA is TGCGCCAGCAGCTACCCAGCGGGGGAGGCGAATGAGCAGTTCTTC.